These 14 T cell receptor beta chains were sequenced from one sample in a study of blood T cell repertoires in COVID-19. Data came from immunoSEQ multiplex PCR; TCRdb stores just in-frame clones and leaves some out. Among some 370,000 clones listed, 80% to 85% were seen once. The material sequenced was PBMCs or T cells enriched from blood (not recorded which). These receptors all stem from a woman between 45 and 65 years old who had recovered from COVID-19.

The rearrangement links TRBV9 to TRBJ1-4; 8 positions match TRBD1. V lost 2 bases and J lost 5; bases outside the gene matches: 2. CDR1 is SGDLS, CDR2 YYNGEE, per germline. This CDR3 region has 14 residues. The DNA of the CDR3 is TGTGCCAGCAGCGTGGGACAGGACAATGAAAAACTGTTTTTT. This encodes CASSVGQDNEKLFF.

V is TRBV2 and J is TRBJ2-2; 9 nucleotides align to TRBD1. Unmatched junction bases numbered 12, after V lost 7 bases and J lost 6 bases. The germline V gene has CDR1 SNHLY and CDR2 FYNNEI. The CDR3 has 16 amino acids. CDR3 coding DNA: TGTGCCAGCACCGAACAGGGGGCACTACTCGCCGGGGAGCTGTTTTTT. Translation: CASTEQGALLAGELFF.

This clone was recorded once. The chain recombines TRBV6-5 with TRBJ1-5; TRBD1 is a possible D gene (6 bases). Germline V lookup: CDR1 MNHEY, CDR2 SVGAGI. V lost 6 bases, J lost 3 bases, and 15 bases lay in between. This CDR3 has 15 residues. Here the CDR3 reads CASRSNWDTNQPQHF. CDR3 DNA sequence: TGTGCCAGCAGGTCAAATTGGGACACCAATCAGCCCCAGCATTTT.

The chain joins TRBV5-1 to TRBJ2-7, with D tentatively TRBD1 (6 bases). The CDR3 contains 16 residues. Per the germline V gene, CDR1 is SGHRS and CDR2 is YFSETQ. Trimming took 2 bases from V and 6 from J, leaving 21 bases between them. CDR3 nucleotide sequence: TGCGCCAGCAGCTTTACCCGACCAGACAGGTCTGGCGAGCAGTACTTC. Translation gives CASSFTRPDRSGEQYF.

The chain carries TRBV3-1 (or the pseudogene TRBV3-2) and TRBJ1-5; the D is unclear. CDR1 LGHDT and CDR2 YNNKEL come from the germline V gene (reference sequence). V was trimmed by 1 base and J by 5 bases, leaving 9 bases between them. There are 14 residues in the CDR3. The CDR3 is CASSQGRGHQPQHF. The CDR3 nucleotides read TGTGCCAGCAGCCAAGGTAGAGGGCATCAGCCCCAGCATTTT.

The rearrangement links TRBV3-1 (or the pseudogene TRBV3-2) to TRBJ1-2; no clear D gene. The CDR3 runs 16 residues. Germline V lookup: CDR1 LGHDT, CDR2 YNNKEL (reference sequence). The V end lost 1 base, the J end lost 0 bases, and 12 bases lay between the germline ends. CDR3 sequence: CASSQGSNPANYGYTF. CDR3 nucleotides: TGTGCCAGCAGCCAAGGGAGCAACCCGGCTAACTATGGCTACACCTTC.

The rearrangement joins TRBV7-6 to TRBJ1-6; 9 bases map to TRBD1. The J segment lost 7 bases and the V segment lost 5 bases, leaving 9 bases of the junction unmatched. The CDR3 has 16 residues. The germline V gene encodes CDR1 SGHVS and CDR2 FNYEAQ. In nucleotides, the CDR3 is TGTGCCAGCAGCCCATTAGCCGGGACAGGGAATTCACCCCTCCACTTT. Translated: CASSPLAGTGNSPLHF. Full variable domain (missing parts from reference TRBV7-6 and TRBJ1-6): GAGVSQSPRYKVTKRGQDVALRCDPISGHVSLYWYRQALGQGPEFLTYFNYEAQQDKSGLPNDRFSAERPEGSISTLTIQRTEQRDSAMYRCASSPLAGTGNSPLHFGNGTRLTVT.

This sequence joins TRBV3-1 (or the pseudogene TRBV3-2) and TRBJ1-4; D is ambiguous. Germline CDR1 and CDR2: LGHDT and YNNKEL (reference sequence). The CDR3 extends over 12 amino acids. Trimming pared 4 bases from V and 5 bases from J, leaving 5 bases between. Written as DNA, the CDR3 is TGTGCCAGCAGCCGCGGGAATGAAAAACTGTTTTTT. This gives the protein CASSRGNEKLFF.

As DNA, the CDR3 is TGTGCCAGCAGCCATGAATCAGGGGGGTACCAAGAGACCCAGTACTTC. It codes for CASSHESGGYQETQYF. V gene TRBV3-1 (or the pseudogene TRBV3-2) combines with J gene TRBJ2-5, with D perhaps TRBD1 (7 bases). Trimming took 3 bases from V and 0 from J, leaving 14 bases between them. The germline V gene has CDR1 LGHDT and CDR2 YNNKEL (reference sequence). The CDR3 covers 16 residues.

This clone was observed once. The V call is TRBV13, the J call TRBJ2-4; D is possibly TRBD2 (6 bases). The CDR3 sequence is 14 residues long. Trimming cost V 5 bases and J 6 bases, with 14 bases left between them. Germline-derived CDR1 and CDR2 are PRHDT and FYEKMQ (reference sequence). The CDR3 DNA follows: TGTGCCAGCAGCCCTCAAAGTAGCGGAAACATTCAGTACTTC. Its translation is CASSPQSSGNIQYF.

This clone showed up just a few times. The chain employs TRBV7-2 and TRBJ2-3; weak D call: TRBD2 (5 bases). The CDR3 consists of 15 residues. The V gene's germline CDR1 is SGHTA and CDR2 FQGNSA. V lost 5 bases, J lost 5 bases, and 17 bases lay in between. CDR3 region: CASSPGGGGGDTQYF. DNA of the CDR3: TGTGCCAGCAGCCCCGGCGGAGGCGGTGGAGATACGCAGTATTTT.

CDR3 protein: CATSLALDTYNEQFF. The CDR3 DNA reads TGTGCCACCAGCCTCGCCCTCGACACCTACAATGAGCAGTTCTTC. This chain connects TRBV15 to TRBJ2-1; D remains ambiguous. V was shortened by 5 bases and J by 2 bases, with 13 bases between the two germline ends. CDR1 is LNHNV and CDR2 is YYDKDF in the germline V gene (reference sequence). This CDR3 region has 15 residues.

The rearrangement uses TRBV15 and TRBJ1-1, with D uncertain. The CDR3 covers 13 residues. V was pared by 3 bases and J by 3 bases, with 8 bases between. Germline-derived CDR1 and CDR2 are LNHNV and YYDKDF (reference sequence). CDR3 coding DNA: TGTGCCACCAGCAGTGGGCAGCACACTGAAGCTTTCTTT. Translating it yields CATSSGQHTEAFF.

CDR3 sequence (DNA): TGTGCCAGCAGCGTAGAGGGACAGGGGAGGACTGAAGCTTTCTTT. Residues: CASSVEGQGRTEAFF. J is TRBJ1-1 and V is TRBV9; the match to TRBD1 covers 10 bases. CDR1 is SGDLS, CDR2 YYNGEE, per germline. This CDR3 has 15 amino acids. The V segment lost 0 bases and the J segment 5 bases; nucleotides outside the gene matches: 4.